This is a list of T cell receptor beta chains from one sample in a study of cytomegalovirus exposure and HLA in healthy donors. TCRdb's table, derived via immunoSEQ multiplex PCR, lists solely in-frame clones and lacks some. This sample yields approximately 160,000 clones, of which roughly 80% are seen a single time; around 4.7% belongs to the top ten. The sample taken for sequencing was PBMCs. The receptors here all came from a male donor in good health and CMV-seronegative. Both conserved end residues are part of each CDR3. A D gene is named only where the DNA matches it firmly. Clone size is stated in some rows and not others, as once, few, many or a class when expanded.

CDR3 protein,CDR3 DNA,D gene,J gene,clone size,V gene
CASSLRIADATDTQYF,TGCGCCAGCAGCTTGAGGATAGCTGATGCCACAGATACGCAGTATTTT,NA,TRBJ2-3,NA,TRBV5-1
CASSPRDSNYGYTF,TGCGCCAGCAGTCCTCGGGACAGCAACTATGGCTACACCTTC,TRBD1,TRBJ1-2,NA,TRBV23-1
CASSAGTGMYGYTF,TGTGCCAGCAGCGCCGGGACAGGAATGTATGGCTACACCTTC,TRBD1,TRBJ1-2,NA,TRBV11-2
CASSETQGAGYGYTF,TGTGCCAGCAGTGAAACACAGGGGGCTGGCTATGGCTACACCTTC,TRBD1,TRBJ1-2,NA,TRBV6-1
CASSYSYSRSYEQYF,TGTGCCAGCAGTTACTCGTACAGCCGGTCCTACGAGCAGTACTTC,NA,TRBJ2-7,few,TRBV6-5
CASSADRGGGYTF,TGTGCCAGCAGCGCCGACAGGGGAGGAGGCTACACCTTC,TRBD1,TRBJ1-2,NA,TRBV9
CSAGQGIYEQYF,TGCAGTGCGGGACAGGGGATTTACGAGCAGTACTTC,TRBD1,TRBJ2-7,NA,TRBV29-1
CASGLPRGAGGLYGDNEQYF,TGTGCTAGTGGTTTGCCCCGGGGGGCGGGGGGACTCTACGGGGATAACGAGCAGTACTTC,TRBD2,TRBJ2-7,NA,TRBV12-5
CASSLGDQPQHF,TGTGCCAGCAGCTTAGGGGATCAGCCCCAGCATTTT,NA,TRBJ1-5,NA,TRBV5-6
CASSPSRNTGELFF,TGTGCCAGCAGCCCGTCGCGGAACACCGGGGAGCTGTTTTTT,NA,TRBJ2-2,NA,TRBV7-9
CASSLGGGLQETQYF,TGTGCCAGCAGTTTAGGGGGAGGCCTACAAGAGACCCAGTACTTC,NA,TRBJ2-5,NA,TRBV28
CASGPGQLYEQYF,TGTGCCAGTGGCCCGGGACAGTTATACGAGCAGTACTTC,TRBD1,TRBJ2-7,NA,TRBV19
CASRGTGANEKLFF,TGTGCCAGCAGAGGGACAGGGGCTAATGAAAAACTGTTTTTT,TRBD1,TRBJ1-4,NA,TRBV2